The 30 T cell receptor beta chains listed next were all sequenced from one sample in a study of shared clonotypes between healthy human individuals. Sequencing was performed with immunoSEQ multiplex PCR; in TCRdb, only in-frame clones are kept and a portion is missing. The profile covers over 2 million clones, with about nine tenths appearing a single time and approximately 0.39% taken by the ten largest. Material for sequencing was naive CD4+ T cells from PBMCs. The subset was: CD45RA+ positively selected. All receptors come from a man in his late teens or twenties in good health. Some clones in this sample may be carry-over from other donors' samples.

The genes are TRBV2 and TRBJ2-7, with TRBD1 matching 10 bases. After removal of 3 bases from V and 6 bases from J, the junction contained 8 bases not matched to a gene. The germline V gene encodes CDR1 SNHLY and CDR2 FYNNEI. The CDR3 is 15 residues long. This CDR3 is CASSDSGTGEVEQYF. The CDR3 DNA sequence: TGTGCCAGCAGTGACTCCGGGACAGGGGAGGTCGAGCAGTACTTC.

The V gene is TRBV28, the J gene TRBJ1-2; 10 positions agree with TRBD1. Trimming took 5 bases from V and 4 from J; bases not matched to a gene: 16. The germline V gene encodes CDR1 MDHEN and CDR2 SYDVKM. The CDR3 has 18 amino acids. CDR3 in amino acids: CASSPPRAGTGVFYGYTF. The CDR3 nucleotides are TGTGCCAGCAGTCCACCCCGGGCCGGGACAGGGGTTTTCTATGGCTACACCTTC.

V gene TRBV30 combines with J gene TRBJ1-3, with D perhaps matching TRBD1 (5 bases). From germline, CDR1 is GTSNPN and CDR2 SVGIG (reference sequence). This CDR3 has 14 residues. The ends were cut back, 2 bases at V and 1 base at J, with 9 bases in the middle. CDR3 sequence: CAWSPGPSGNTIYF. The CDR3 DNA reads as TGTGCCTGGAGTCCGGGGCCGTCTGGAAACACCATATATTTT.

This chain links TRBV5-6 with TRBJ1-5; D unclear. V was shortened by 1 base and J by 7 bases, with 12 bases between the two germline ends. This CDR3 is built from 14 residues. Germline values: CDR1 SGHDT, CDR2 YYEEEE. The CDR3, as DNA: TGTGCCAGCAGCTTGCGAGGTTCGGAACAGCCCCAGCATTTT. Its protein is CASSLRGSEQPQHF.

This rearrangement joins TRBV6-6 to TRBJ2-1; TRBD2 might be the D (5 bases). The CDR3 loop spans 14 amino acids. Trimming pared 4 bases from V and 6 bases from J, leaving 13 bases between. In germline, CDR1 is MNHNY, CDR2 SVGAGI (reference sequence). CDR3 DNA: TGTGCCAGCAGTTCGACGGCGGGTGGCAATGAGCAGTTCTTC. Amino acids: CASSSTAGGNEQFF.

This clone was counted between two and nine times. The chain has TRBV4-1 and TRBJ1-1, with TRBD1 as a possible D gene (6 bases). Germline V gene sequence: CDR1 MGHRA, CDR2 YSYEKL. The CDR3 is made up of 14 amino acids. V was pared by 1 base and J by 1 base, with 7 bases between. The CDR3 sequence: CASSQADRNTEAFF. CDR3 in DNA: TGCGCCAGCAGCCAAGCGGACAGGAACACTGAAGCTTTCTTT.

The V gene is TRBV7-2, the J gene TRBJ1-5; D unresolved. This CDR3 is 13 amino acids long. Germline-derived CDR1 and CDR2 are SGHTA and FQGNSA. Trimming took off 1 base at V and 6 bases at J, with 7 bases between the two ends. CDR3 residues: CASSLDAFQPQHF. The DNA for the CDR3 is TGTGCCAGCAGCTTAGACGCCTTTCAGCCCCAGCATTTT.

This chain uses TRBV7-3 with TRBJ2-1; no firm D call. This CDR3 spans 12 amino acids. V gave up 8 bases and J gave up 5 bases, with 10 bases separating them. CDR1 is SGHTA, CDR2 FQGTGA, per germline. The DNA for the CDR3 is TGTGCCAGCTCCCCGAACCACAATGAGCAGTTCTTC. It specifies CASSPNHNEQFF.

This chain connects TRBV7-2 to TRBJ2-3; TRBD2 matches 8 bases. Germline V gene lookup returns CDR1 SGHTA and CDR2 FQGNSA. J lost 0 bases, V lost 1 base, and 6 bases had no gene match. CDR3 length: 17 residues. This CDR3 is CASSLVSGRGSTDTQYF. Written as DNA, the CDR3 is TGTGCCAGCAGCTTAGTTTCCGGGAGGGGGAGCACAGATACGCAGTATTTT.

This chain links TRBV2 with TRBJ2-7, with 9 bases that match TRBD2. Germline V gives CDR1 SNHLY, CDR2 FYNNEI. With 4 bases clipped from V and 7 bases from J, the junction kept 8 bases outside the gene matches. The CDR3 is 14 residues long. Here the CDR3 reads CASSAQAGGSEQYF. The CDR3 nucleotides read TGTGCCAGCAGTGCTCAGGCGGGGGGGAGTGAGCAGTACTTC.

The chain is built from TRBV2 and TRBJ2-1; perhaps TRBD2 as D (5 bases). Germline V gene data show CDR1 as SNHLY and CDR2 as FYNNEI. Trimming removed 5 bases from V and 3 bases from J, with 23 bases in between. The CDR3 is 18 amino acids. The CDR3 nucleotides are TGTGCCAGCAGTAACCTGGTCGGACTCCCAATATACTACAATGAGCAGTTCTTC. It codes for CASSNLVGLPIYYNEQFF.

V is TRBV5-6 and J is TRBJ2-1; 10 nucleotides align to TRBD1. The length of the CDR3 is 17 residues. V lost 4 bases and J lost 3; bases outside the gene matches: 10. Germline V lookup: CDR1 SGHDT, CDR2 YYEEEE. Here the CDR3 DNA reads TGTGCCAGCAGCCATAGACAGGGGGCCCTTCTCTACAATGAGCAGTTCTTC. Amino acid sequence: CASSHRQGALLYNEQFF.

The genes are TRBV28 and TRBJ1-5; a weak D match, TRBD1 (6 bases). CDR1 and CDR2 from the germline V gene are MDHEN and SYDVKM. Trimming removed 7 bases from V and 0 bases from J, with 16 bases in between. The CDR3 totals 16 residues. The CDR3 DNA follows: TGTGCCAGCAATAAGGGGGGGAGGGGTAGCAATCAGCCCCAGCATTTT. Translating it yields CASNKGGRGSNQPQHF. Variable domain in full (rest from reference TRBV28 and TRBJ1-5): DVKVTQSSRYLVKRTGEKVFLECVQDMDHENMFWYRQDPGLGLRLIYFSYDVKMKEKGDIPEGYSVSREKKERFSLILESASTNQTSMYLCASNKGGRGSNQPQHFGDGTRLSIL.

For this clone: The junction shows a germline mismatch at one end, possibly a read error. V and J are TRBV11-2 and TRBJ2-2, with D unclear. The CDR3 runs 12 residues. The germline gives CDR1 SGHAT, CDR2 FQNNGV. The CDR3 is CASRLDWGELFF. CDR3 nucleotide sequence: TGTGCCAGCAGATTAGATTGGGGGGAGCTGTTTTTT.

The V call is TRBV5-4, the J call TRBJ1-4, with a weak D call TRBD1 (6 bases). The V end was cut by 0 bases, the J end by 7 bases, with 13 bases between. This CDR3 is 15 amino acids long. Per germline, CDR1 SGHNT and CDR2 YYREEE (reference sequence). CDR3 nucleotides: TGTGCCAGCAGCTTGGGTGGGGGGGCGAGTGAAAAACTGTTTTTT. Translated: CASSLGGGASEKLFF. The full variable domain, with the rest looked up from reference TRBV5-4 and TRBJ1-4, is ETGVTQSPTHLIKTRGQQVTLRCSSQSGHNTVSWYQQALGQGPQFIFQYYREEENGRGNFPPRFSGLQFPNYSSELNVNALELDDSALYLCASSLGGGASEKLFFGSGTQLSVL.

The V gene is TRBV27, the J gene TRBJ2-1; D not certain. The germline gives CDR1 MNHEY, CDR2 SMNVEV (reference sequence). The CDR3 has 17 residues. The V and J ends lost 5 bases and 0 bases respectively, with 17 bases between them. The CDR3 spells CASSRPNGFSSYNEQFF. In nucleotides, the CDR3 is TGTGCCAGCAGTCGGCCAAACGGTTTTAGCTCCTACAATGAGCAGTTCTTC.

This rearrangement joins TRBV5-4 to TRBJ2-5; D is unclear. Between the trimmed V and J ends, which lost 5 bases and 5 bases, there was a span of 16 bases. The CDR3 consists of 14 residues. Germline V CDR1 and CDR2: SGHNT, YYREEE (reference sequence). CDR3 protein: CASSFTYGTETQYF. CDR3 sequence (DNA): TGTGCCAGCAGTTTTACTTACGGAACCGAGACCCAGTACTTC.

The chain joins TRBV11-2 to TRBJ1-1, with D possibly matching TRBD1 (6 bases). Germline CDR1 reads SGHAT; CDR2 reads FQNNGV. Trimming left V 0 bases short and J 3 bases short, with 26 bases between. The CDR3 is 20 amino acids. In DNA, the CDR3 is TGTGCCAGCAGCTTAGAGTCATCAGGGGCCGCGTTTTCATGGTACACTGAAGCTTTCTTT. It encodes CASSLESSGAAFSWYTEAFF.

The chain uses TRBV18 and TRBJ2-2; D is uncertain. Germline V gene sequence: CDR1 KGHSH, CDR2 LQKENI. Trimming took off 3 bases at V and 0 bases at J, with 8 bases between the two ends. The CDR3 is 15 amino acids. Here the CDR3 reads CASSPSSSNTGELFF. DNA for the CDR3: TGTGCCAGCTCACCTTCCAGCTCGAACACCGGGGAGCTGTTTTTT.

Only one count was recorded for this clone. The J gene is TRBJ2-1, the V gene TRBV28, with 12 bases fitting TRBD2. V trimming: 5 bases; J trimming: 3 bases; junction bases outside the gene matches: 5. The CDR3 spans 16 residues. Germline lookup yields CDR1 MDHEN and CDR2 SYDVKM. This CDR3 reads CASSLRTSGNYNEQFF. The CDR3 coding sequence is TGTGCCAGCAGTCTTAGGACTAGCGGGAACTACAATGAGCAGTTCTTC. Filled out from reference TRBV28 and TRBJ2-1, the complete variable domain reads DVKVTQSSRYLVKRTGEKVFLECVQDMDHENMFWYRQDPGLGLRLIYFSYDVKMKEKGDIPEGYSVSREKKERFSLILESASTNQTSMYLCASSLRTSGNYNEQFFGPGTRLTVL.

The rearrangement links TRBV29-1 to TRBJ1-3; the match to TRBD1 covers 8 bases. CDR3 size: 17 residues. CDR1 is SQVTM and CDR2 is ANQGSEA in the germline V gene. The V and J ends lost 5 bases and 1 base, in that order; junction bases with no gene match: 13. The DNA for the CDR3 is TGCAGCGTTCGTGGACAGGGAAGGTGGGGATCTGGAAACACCATATATTTT. Amino acids: CSVRGQGRWGSGNTIYF.

The DNA of the CDR3 is TGTGCCAGCAGCGAGGGACTAGCGGTCCAAGAGACCCAGTACTTC. Its translation is CASSEGLAVQETQYF. The rearrangement joins TRBV28 to TRBJ2-5; TRBD2 matches 11 bases. The CDR3 is 15 amino acids. Germline trimming cut 6 bases from V and 1 base from J; bases unmatched to any gene: 4. Germline CDR1 MDHEN, CDR2 SYDVKM.

J is TRBJ2-2 and V is TRBV19; D is uncertain. The CDR3 has 12 residues. Germline CDR1 is LNHDA and CDR2 is SQIVND (reference sequence). V shed 7 bases and J shed 3 bases, with 6 bases lying between them. The CDR3 bases are TGTGCCAGTATTGGGGACACCGGGGAGCTGTTTTTT. It is translated as CASIGDTGELFF.

This rearrangement joins TRBV11-2 to TRBJ1-5, with TRBD1 as a possible D gene (6 bases). V shed 8 bases and J shed 6 bases, with 14 bases lying between them. This CDR3 spans 13 amino acids. The germline CDR1 and CDR2 sequences are SGHAT and FQNNGV. CDR3 nucleotide sequence: TGTGCCAGCGGGTGGGGGCCTGGTCAGCCCCAGCATTTT. Translation gives CASGWGPGQPQHF.

The V and J genes are TRBV7-2 and TRBJ1-5; no clear D. V was pared by 3 bases and J by 7 bases, with 7 bases between. CDR1 is SGHTA and CDR2 is FQGNSA in the germline V gene. The CDR3 length is 12 residues. Here the CDR3 DNA reads TGTGCCAGCAGCTTCTACAGCCAGCCCCAGCATTTT. Translating gives CASSFYSQPQHF.

The chain uses TRBV13 and TRBJ1-5, with 8 bases fitting TRBD1. CDR1 is PRHDT and CDR2 is FYEKMQ in the germline V gene (reference sequence). This CDR3 comprises 14 residues. V gave up 6 bases and J gave up 5 bases; unmatched junction bases: 6. The CDR3 DNA sequence: TGTGCCAGCAGTTTTGGACAGGGCCATCAGCCCCAGCATTTT. It is translated as CASSFGQGHQPQHF.

The genes are TRBV18 and TRBJ2-7, with D perhaps matching TRBD2 (6 bases). The germline gives CDR1 KGHSH, CDR2 LQKENI. Between the trimmed V and J ends, which lost 6 bases and 8 bases, there was a span of 20 bases. This CDR3 comprises 14 residues. CDR3 in DNA: TGTGCCAGCTCTCGGGGGACGGTAGGATCCCAGCAGTACTTC. This gives the protein CASSRGTVGSQQYF.

The CDR3 reads CASSFPGAAYEQYF. CDR3 sequence (DNA): TGTGCCAGCAGCTTCCCCGGGGCAGCGTACGAGCAGTACTTC. The J gene is TRBJ2-7, the V gene TRBV7-9; D may match TRBD1 or TRBD2 (5 bases each). Germline-derived CDR1 and CDR2 are SEHNR and FQNEAQ (reference sequence). V was clipped by 3 bases and J by 4 bases, with 13 bases between them. CDR3 length equals 14 residues.

V gene TRBV6-5 combines with J gene TRBJ1-1; no definite D call. CDR3 length equals 15 residues. V was trimmed by 2 bases and J by 0 bases, leaving 10 bases between them. The germline V gene encodes CDR1 MNHEY and CDR2 SVGAGI. The CDR3 coding sequence is TGTGCCAGCAGTTACAGGGCGGGAATGAACACTGAAGCTTTCTTT. Its protein is CASSYRAGMNTEAFF.

The genes are TRBV10-3 and TRBJ2-5; D gene uncertain. There are 14 residues in the CDR3. Trimming removed 0 bases from V and 2 bases from J, with 7 bases in between. Germline V gene lookup returns CDR1 ENHRY and CDR2 SYGVKD. As DNA, the CDR3 is TGTGCCATCAGTGAGTCGAATCATCAAGAGACCCAGTACTTC. It encodes CAISESNHQETQYF.